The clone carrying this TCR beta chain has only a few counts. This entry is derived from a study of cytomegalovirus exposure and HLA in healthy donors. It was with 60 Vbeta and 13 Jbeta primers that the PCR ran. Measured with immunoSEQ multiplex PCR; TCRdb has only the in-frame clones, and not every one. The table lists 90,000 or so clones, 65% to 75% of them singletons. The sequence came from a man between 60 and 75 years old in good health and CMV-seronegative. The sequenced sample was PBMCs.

Here the CDR3 DNA reads TGTGCCAGCAGTTACCCGACTAGCGGGGGCCAAGAGACCCAGTACTTC. It codes for CASSYPTSGGQETQYF. V and J are TRBV6-6 and TRBJ2-5, with 12 positions matching TRBD2. Germline CDR1 is MNHNY and CDR2 is SVGAGI (reference sequence). V dropped 2 bases and J dropped 1; count of bases not matched to a gene: 2. The CDR3 is made up of 16 amino acids.